These T cell receptor beta chains were read from a single sample in a study of CD8 T cells in Susac syndrome. TCRdb reanalysed the immunoSEQ multiplex PCR reads using MiXCR and keeps one entry per CDR3 protein. The sample shows some 110,000 distinct CDR3 sequences, 90% to 95% of them seen only once. Material for sequencing was CD4+ T cells from PBMCs. Receptors were obtained from a human donor in good health. The CDR3 runs from the conserved cysteine through the conserved F or W. D genes are given only for firm matches. Not all rows give a size; the values are once, few, many and, for expanded clones, a class.

- TRBJ2-1 14 - TRBV2 CASINSGTYNEQFF TGTGCCAGTATAAATAGCGGTACCTACAATGAGCAGTTCTTC
- TRBJ1-5 14 - TRBV6-2/TRBV6-3 CASSYGRGNQPQHF TGTGCCAGCAGTTACGGGCGCGGCAATCAGCCCCAGCATTTT
- TRBJ1-1 11 - TRBV21-1 CASTIGTEAFF TGTGCCAGCACCATAGGGACTGAAGCTTTCTTT
- TRBJ1-2 14 TRBD1 TRBV5-4 CTSSWTGENYGYTF TGTACCAGCAGCTGGACAGGGGAAAACTATGGCTACACCTTC
- TRBJ2-5 11 - TRBV6-5 CASRKQETQYF TGTGCCAGCAGAAAACAAGAGACCCAGTACTTC
once TRBJ2-2 15 TRBD2 TRBV6-4 CASSGAGGSAGELFF TGTGCCAGCAGCGGAGCGGGAGGTAGCGCCGGGGAGCTGTTTTTT
- TRBJ2-5 15 - TRBV20-1 CSARDRAYRQETQYF TGCAGTGCTAGAGATCGGGCTTACCGCCAAGAGACCCAGTACTTC
once TRBJ1-1 14 - TRBV3-1 CASSPGPGNTEAFF TGTGCCAGCAGCCCCGGCCCAGGGAACACTGAAGCTTTCTTT
- TRBJ2-3 16 TRBD2 TRBV10-2 CASSESAAGGTDTQYF TGCGCCAGCAGTGAGTCGGCGGCGGGGGGGACAGATACGCAGTATTTT
- TRBJ1-1 16 TRBD1 TRBV6-2/TRBV6-3 CASSYPSRGLNTEAFF TGTGCCAGCAGCTACCCCTCCAGGGGGCTTAACACTGAAGCTTTCTTT
- TRBJ1-2 13 - TRBV25-1 CASAGRGSDGYTF TGTGCCAGCGCCGGGAGGGGGAGTGATGGCTACACCTTC
- TRBJ2-5 14 TRBD1 TRBV6-5 CASSSGTGGETQYF TGTGCCAGCAGTTCCGGGACAGGGGGAGAGACCCAGTACTTC
few TRBJ2-5 15 TRBD2 TRBV7-9 CASSLAGTSEETQYF TGTGCCAGCAGCTTAGCAGGGACTAGCGAAGAGACCCAGTACTTC
- TRBJ1-1 15 - TRBV27 CASSFSERGNTEAFF TGTGCCAGCAGTTTTTCCGAGCGGGGGAACACTGAAGCTTTCTTT
- TRBJ2-7 14 - TRBV5-1 CASSSGLPSYEQYF TGCGCCAGCAGCTCTGGTCTACCCTCCTACGAGCAGTACTTC
- TRBJ2-1 8 - TRBV29-1 CSVEVSFF TGCAGCGTTGAAGTTTCGTTCTTC
- TRBJ2-3 12 - TRBV7-9 CASRESTDTQYF TGTGCCAGCCGTGAGAGCACAGATACGCAGTATTTT
- TRBJ2-7 15 - TRBV6-2/TRBV6-3 CASRLQGAKTYEQYF TGTGCCAGCAGACTACAGGGCGCGAAAACCTACGAGCAGTACTTC
once TRBJ2-1 14 - TRBV5-1 CASSLEPSYNEQFF TGCGCCAGCAGCTTGGAACCCTCCTACAATGAGCAGTTCTTC
- TRBJ2-3 16 TRBD2 TRBV20-1 CSARDGTSEPTDTQYF TGCAGTGCTAGAGATGGAACTAGCGAGCCCACAGATACGCAGTATTTT
- TRBJ2-2 16 - TRBV24-1 CATSDAGAIHTGELFF TGTGCCACCAGTGATGCCGGGGCAATCCACACCGGGGAGCTGTTTTTT
- TRBJ1-1 13 - TRBV25-1 CASSEGLNTEAFF TGTGCCAGCAGTGAAGGACTAAACACTGAAGCTTTCTTT
- TRBJ1-2 12 - TRBV29-1 CSVALHSYGYTF TGCAGCGTTGCCTTGCACAGCTATGGCTACACCTTC
- TRBJ2-5 15 TRBD2 TRBV9 CASSVAGGKAETQYF TGTGCCAGCAGCGTAGCGGGAGGGAAGGCGGAGACCCAGTACTTC
once TRBJ1-1 13 - TRBV18 CATREGGDTEAFF TGTGCCACTCGGGAAGGCGGGGACACTGAAGCTTTCTTT
- TRBJ2-6 16 - TRBV11-2 CASSSTGFSGANVLTF TGTGCCAGCAGCTCAACAGGGTTCTCTGGGGCCAACGTCCTGACTTTC
- TRBJ2-7 13 TRBD1 TRBV5-1 CASSGTASYEQYF TGCGCCAGCTCCGGGACAGCCTCCTACGAGCAGTACTTC
- TRBJ2-7 14 - TRBV30 CAWSVVGSGTKQYF TGTGCCTGGAGTGTAGTAGGCTCCGGGACGAAGCAGTACTTC
- TRBJ2-7 12 - TRBV3-1 CASGTDSYEQYF TGTGCCAGCGGGACGGACTCCTACGAGCAGTACTTC
- TRBJ2-7 16 - TRBV4-1 CASSRDPGQPVYEQYF TGCGCCAGCAGCCGCGACCCGGGACAACCGGTCTACGAGCAGTACTTC
- TRBJ2-1 16 TRBD2 TRBV4-1 CASSQVPSGSYNEQFF TGCGCCAGCAGCCAAGTTCCTAGCGGCTCCTACAATGAGCAGTTCTTC
- TRBJ2-1 12 - TRBV6-2/TRBV6-3 CASSSRHNEQFF TGTGCCAGCAGTAGCCGTCACAATGAGCAGTTCTTC
few TRBJ2-5 10 - TRBV20-1 CSASGETQYF TGCAGTGCCTCGGGGGAGACCCAGTACTTC
- TRBJ2-6 16 - TRBV5-1 CASSLDGYSGANVLTF TGCGCCAGCAGCTTGGACGGATACTCTGGGGCCAACGTCCTGACTTTC
- TRBJ2-7 15 TRBD1 TRBV20-1 CSAVYTGTGTYEQYF TGCAGTGCTGTTTACACCGGGACAGGAACCTACGAGCAGTACTTC
- TRBJ1-3 14 - TRBV29-1 CSVDYGIAGNTIYF TGCAGCGTTGATTATGGGATCGCTGGAAACACCATATATTTT
once TRBJ2-1 17 - TRBV3-1 CASSQKSVALHYNEQFF TGTGCCAGCAGCCAGAAGAGTGTAGCGCTGCACTACAATGAGCAGTTCTTC
- TRBJ1-1 16 TRBD1 TRBV4-1 CASSQVFRQGGTEAFF TGCGCCAGCAGCCAAGTATTTCGGCAGGGGGGCACTGAAGCTTTCTTT
- TRBJ2-2 15 TRBD1 TRBV4-2 CASSQDAGGTGELFF TGTGCCAGCAGCCAAGATGCAGGGGGCACCGGGGAGCTGTTTTTT
- TRBJ1-2 15 TRBD1 TRBV7-2 CASSLVGTGPYGYTF TGTGCCAGCAGCTTAGTCGGGACAGGCCCCTATGGCTACACCTTC
- TRBJ2-7 12 - TRBV5-1 CASSPDRYEQYF TGTGCCAGCAGCCCGGACAGATACGAGCAGTACTTC
- TRBJ2-7 13 - TRBV3-1 CASSQDRTYEQYF TGTGCCAGCAGCCAAGATAGGACCTACGAGCAGTACTTC
- TRBJ2-4 15 TRBD1 TRBV19 CASSIEATGVNIQYF TGTGCCAGTAGTATAGAGGCGACAGGGGTTAACATTCAGTACTTC
- TRBJ1-5 12 - TRBV7-2 CASSWGIQPQHF TGTGCCAGCAGCTGGGGGATCCAGCCCCAGCATTTT
- TRBJ2-7 14 TRBD2 TRBV5-6 CASSLGLAEREQYF TGTGCCAGCAGCTTGGGACTAGCGGAAAGGGAGCAGTACTTC
- TRBJ1-1 13 - TRBV11-2 CASSFTGYTEAFF TGTGCCAGCAGCTTTACAGGGTACACTGAAGCTTTCTTT
- TRBJ1-5 13 - TRBV19 CASRYRGNQPQHF TGTGCCAGTAGATACAGGGGCAATCAGCCCCAGCATTTT